Shown below are 21 T cell receptor beta chains from a single sample sequenced in a study of patients and donors after allogeneic stem cell transplantation. TCRdb reprocessed the RT-PCR reads via MiXCR and lists one record per CDR3 protein. The sample lists 190,000 or so distinct CDR3 sequences; 41% were seen once. Sequences were obtained from blood, either unsorted or a sorted T cell fraction (not recorded which). The receptors derive from a human donor who was either an allogeneic HSCT recipient or a stem cell or donor lymphocyte infusion donor (not recorded which). It is not recorded whose cells these are; they may come from a transplant donor.

The chain employs TRBV5-1 and TRBJ2-7; D not certain. Deletions cut 0 bases from V and 2 bases from J, with 12 bases between. Germline V gene lookup returns CDR1 SGHRS and CDR2 YFSETQ. The CDR3 loop spans 15 amino acids. The CDR3 here is CASSLDRQAPYEQYF. For the CDR3, the DNA is TGCGCCAGCAGCTTGGATAGGCAGGCCCCCTACGAGCAGTACTTC.

V usage is TRBV28 and J usage is TRBJ1-4; D might be TRBD1 (6 bases). CDR3 size: 17 residues. Germline values: CDR1 MDHEN, CDR2 SYDVKM. With 8 bases removed from V and 7 bases from J, the gap between germline ends came to 26 bases. The CDR3 DNA follows: TGTGCCAGCGGACCATTTACAGGGAGGGGTCGGAGTGAAAAACTGTTTTTT. It encodes CASGPFTGRGRSEKLFF.

The V call is TRBV9, the J call TRBJ1-2, with 9 bases lining up with TRBD1. The V gene end was trimmed by 3 bases and the J gene end by 4 bases; junction bases not matched to a gene: 13. The CDR3 is made up of 17 amino acids. Germline CDR1 SGDLS, CDR2 YYNGEE. CDR3 sequence: CASSDGQGPSGSYGYTF. The CDR3, as DNA: TGTGCCAGCAGCGATGGACAGGGGCCCTCGGGAAGCTATGGCTACACCTTC.

The rearrangement uses TRBV7-9 and TRBJ2-3, with 9 bases that match TRBD2. V trimming: 5 bases; J trimming: 0 bases; junction bases outside the gene matches: 6. Germline assignment: CDR1 SEHNR and CDR2 FQNEAQ (reference sequence). There are 16 residues in the CDR3. CDR3 residues: CASSPLAGVSTDTQYF. CDR3 DNA sequence: TGTGCCAGCAGCCCATTAGCGGGAGTTAGCACAGATACGCAGTATTTT.

The V call is TRBV12-3 or TRBV12-4, the J call TRBJ2-3, with D perhaps TRBD2 (6 bases). CDR3 size: 13 residues. V was trimmed by 8 bases and J by 0 bases, leaving 9 bases between them. The CDR3 reads CASQSGSTDTQYF. The DNA for the CDR3 is TGTGCCAGCCAGAGCGGGAGCACAGATACGCAGTATTTT.

This sequence joins TRBV4-1 and TRBJ1-1; D is perhaps TRBD1 (6 bases). From germline, CDR1 is MGHRA and CDR2 YSYEKL. The CDR3 has 16 residues. With 0 bases removed from V and 4 bases from J, the gap between germline ends came to 15 bases. The CDR3 protein is CASSQDWAGEFTEAFF. As DNA, the CDR3 is TGCGCCAGCAGCCAAGATTGGGCAGGGGAATTCACTGAAGCTTTCTTT.

This clonotype occurred a few times. The chain has TRBV7-9 and TRBJ1-1; D is unresolved. Germline loops: CDR1 SEHNR, CDR2 FQNEAQ (reference sequence). V was cut by 7 bases and J by 3 bases, with 9 bases left in between. The CDR3 is 12 residues long. CDR3 sequence reads: CASTPGHTEAFF. As DNA, the CDR3 is TGTGCCAGCACCCCCGGGCACACTGAAGCTTTCTTT.

This clonotype was counted once. The V call is TRBV6-1, the J call TRBJ2-7; D is possibly TRBD2 (6 bases). V was shortened by 7 bases and J by 6 bases, with 22 bases between the two germline ends. Germline loops: CDR1 MNHNS, CDR2 SASEGT. CDR3 length equals 15 residues. The CDR3 here is CASNTGPAEGREQYF. CDR3 bases: TGTGCCAGCAACACCGGACCAGCGGAGGGTCGCGAGCAGTACTTC.

This chain joins TRBV9 and TRBJ2-6, with unresolved D. Trimming left V 2 bases short and J 0 bases short, with 6 bases between. Germline CDR1 and CDR2: SGDLS and YYNGEE. There are 15 residues in the CDR3. CDR3 region: CASSVDVSGANVLTF. CDR3 sequence (DNA): TGTGCCAGCAGCGTGGACGTCTCTGGGGCCAACGTCCTGACTTTC.

This chain connects TRBV12-3 or TRBV12-4 to TRBJ2-3; the D is unclear. This CDR3 is built from 13 residues. Trimming shortened V by 4 bases and J by 7 bases, and 12 bases separated the two germline ends. The CDR3 reads CASSYVHSNTQYF. The DNA for the CDR3 is TGTGCCAGCAGTTACGTCCACTCCAATACGCAGTATTTT.

This clonotype was detected a few times. The chain couples TRBV13 to TRBJ1-2; TRBD1 matches 9 bases. The CDR3 consists of 15 residues. Germline CDR1 and CDR2: PRHDT and FYEKMQ (reference sequence). With 2 bases clipped from V and 6 bases from J, the junction kept 7 bases outside the gene matches. The CDR3 loop is CASSLSGTGFNGYTF. In nucleotides, the CDR3 is TGTGCCAGCAGCTTATCTGGGACAGGGTTTAATGGCTACACCTTC.

The V gene is TRBV7-9, the J gene TRBJ2-7, with 10 bases lining up with TRBD1. Germline V lookup: CDR1 SEHNR, CDR2 FQNEAQ (reference sequence). The CDR3 extends over 15 amino acids. The V segment lost 3 bases and the J segment 3 bases; nucleotides outside the gene matches: 5. Written as DNA, the CDR3 is TGTGCCAGCAGCTTCCCGGGACAGGGGCTCTACGAGCAGTACTTC. It codes for CASSFPGQGLYEQYF.

The rearrangement links TRBV28 to TRBJ1-1, with TRBD1 as a possible D gene (5 bases). V dropped 10 bases and J dropped 4 bases, with 13 bases sitting between them. Germline lookup yields CDR1 MDHEN and CDR2 SYDVKM. The length of the CDR3 is 12 residues. CDR3 residues: CATRVTGTEAFF. CDR3 sequence (DNA): TGTGCCACCAGAGTTACAGGCACTGAAGCTTTCTTT. The full variable domain, with the rest looked up from reference TRBV28 and TRBJ1-1, is DVKVTQSSRYLVKRTGEKVFLECVQDMDHENMFWYRQDPGLGLRLIYFSYDVKMKEKGDIPEGYSVSREKKERFSLILESASTNQTSMYLCATRVTGTEAFFGQGTRLTVV.

The table lists this clonotype with a few counts. The V gene is TRBV7-8, the J gene TRBJ1-5; D is possibly TRBD1 (5 bases). The CDR3 is 15 residues long. The germline gives CDR1 SGHVS, CDR2 FQNEAQ. The ends were cut back, 5 bases at V and 1 base at J, with 12 bases in the middle. The CDR3 loop is CASSRGERSNQPQHF. The DNA for the CDR3 is TGTGCCAGCAGCCGAGGGGAGAGGAGCAATCAGCCCCAGCATTTT.

This chain uses TRBV19 with TRBJ1-5; tentative D call: TRBD1 (6 bases). The CDR3 spans 15 residues. Germline lookup yields CDR1 LNHDA and CDR2 SQIVND (reference sequence). Trimming pared 1 base from V and 3 bases from J, leaving 10 bases between. CDR3 amino acids: CASSIGTAINQPQHF. CDR3 bases: TGTGCCAGTAGTATAGGGACAGCAATCAATCAGCCCCAGCATTTT.

This clonotype was detected a few times. The rearrangement links TRBV6-6 to TRBJ2-4; D gene unclear. This CDR3 contains 16 residues. Germline CDR1 reads MNHNY; CDR2 reads SVGAGI (reference sequence). Trimming took off 3 bases at V and 0 bases at J, with 12 bases between the two ends. The CDR3 bases are TGTGCCAGCAGTTATCAGGAGATCCTAGCCAAAAACATTCAGTACTTC. Protein product: CASSYQEILAKNIQYF.

This clonotype has only a few counts. The rearrangement uses TRBV7-9 and TRBJ2-7, with D unresolved. Deletions cut 5 bases from V and 4 bases from J, with 18 bases between. Germline lookup yields CDR1 SEHNR and CDR2 FQNEAQ (reference sequence). This CDR3 is built from 15 residues. CDR3 nucleotides: TGTGCCAGCAGCGATGACTTTGATGATGTTTACGAGCAGTACTTC. Residues: CASSDDFDDVYEQYF.

The genes are TRBV28 and TRBJ2-7; D is possibly TRBD1 or TRBD2 (5 bases each). CDR3 size: 14 residues. Germline loops: CDR1 MDHEN, CDR2 SYDVKM. V was shortened by 5 bases and J by 4 bases, with 15 bases between the two germline ends. The CDR3 reads CASSVGGARYEQYF. The CDR3 coding sequence is TGTGCCAGCAGTGTTGGGGGTGCTAGGTACGAGCAGTACTTC.

V and J are TRBV3-1 and TRBJ2-1, with D perhaps TRBD1 (6 bases). V shed 10 bases and J shed 2 bases, with 15 bases lying between them. The CDR3 spans 14 residues. The V gene's germline CDR1 is LGHDT and CDR2 YNNKEL (reference sequence). The CDR3 loop is CATLGGSTYNEQFF. CDR3 bases: TGTGCCACCCTAGGGGGTAGCACCTACAATGAGCAGTTCTTC.

V gene TRBV30 combines with J gene TRBJ1-1; D is unresolved. Trimming removed 1 base from V and 2 bases from J, with 11 bases in between. Looked up from germline, CDR1 is GTSNPN and CDR2 is SVGIG (reference sequence). The CDR3 spans 14 residues. As DNA, the CDR3 is TGTGCCTGGAGTGCAGGCTTGGGAAACACTGAAGCTTTCTTT. Protein: CAWSAGLGNTEAFF.

This clonotype was seen more than once but under ten times. V is TRBV6-5 and J is TRBJ2-4; 9 bases line up with TRBD2. Trimming cost V 4 bases and J 9 bases; bases outside gene matches: 13. The CDR3 has 16 amino acids. Germline loops: CDR1 MNHEY, CDR2 SVGAGI. The CDR3: CASSSTQRGESRIQYF. DNA for the CDR3: TGTGCCAGCAGTTCTACCCAGCGGGGGGAGTCGCGCATTCAGTACTTC.